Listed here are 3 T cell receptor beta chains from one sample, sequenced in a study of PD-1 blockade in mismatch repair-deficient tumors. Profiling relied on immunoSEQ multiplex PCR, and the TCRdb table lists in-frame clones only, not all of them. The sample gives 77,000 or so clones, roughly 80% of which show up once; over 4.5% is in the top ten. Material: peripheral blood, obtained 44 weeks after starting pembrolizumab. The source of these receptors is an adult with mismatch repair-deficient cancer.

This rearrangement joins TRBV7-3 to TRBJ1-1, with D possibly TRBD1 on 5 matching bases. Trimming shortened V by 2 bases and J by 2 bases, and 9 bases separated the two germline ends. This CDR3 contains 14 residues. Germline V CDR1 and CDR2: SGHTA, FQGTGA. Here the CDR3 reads CASSLSDSNTEAFF. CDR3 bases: TGTGCCAGCAGCTTATCAGACAGCAACACTGAAGCTTTCTTT.

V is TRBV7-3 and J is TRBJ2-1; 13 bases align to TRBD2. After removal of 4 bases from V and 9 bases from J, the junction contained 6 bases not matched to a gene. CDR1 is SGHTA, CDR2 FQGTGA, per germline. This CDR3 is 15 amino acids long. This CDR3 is CASSWTSGSMSEQFF. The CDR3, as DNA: TGTGCCAGCAGCTGGACTAGCGGGAGCATGAGTGAGCAGTTCTTC. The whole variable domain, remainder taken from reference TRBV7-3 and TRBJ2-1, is GAGVSQTPSNKVTEKGKYVELRCDPISGHTALYWYRQSLGQGPEFLIYFQGTGAADDSGLPNDRFFAVRPEGSVSTLKIQRTERGDSAVYLCASSWTSGSMSEQFFGPGTRLTVL.

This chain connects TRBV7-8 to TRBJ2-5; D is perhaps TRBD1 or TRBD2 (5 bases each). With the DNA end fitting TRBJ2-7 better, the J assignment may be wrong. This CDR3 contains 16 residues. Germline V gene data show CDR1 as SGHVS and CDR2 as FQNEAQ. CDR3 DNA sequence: TGTGCCAGCAGCTTAGGAGTATGGGGCAAGGCGGGCGAGCAGTACTTC. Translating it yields CASSLGVWGKAGEQYF.